This TCR beta chain was identified in a study of blood T cell repertoires in COVID-19. CDR3 length equals 17 residues. With 4 bases clipped from V and 6 bases from J, the junction kept 8 bases outside the gene matches. The germline V gene has CDR1 LGHDT and CDR2 YNNKEL (reference sequence). The method was immunoSEQ multiplex PCR; TCRdb's version includes in-frame clones alone and lacks a portion of them. Of a few hundred thousand clones listed, around 88% are singletons. This chain joins TRBV3-1 (or the pseudogene TRBV3-2) and TRBJ1-6; 11 positions match TRBD1. The sequenced sample was peripheral blood. This sequence originates from a woman in her forties or fifties with COVID-19, enrolled during active disease. CDR3 in DNA: TGTGCCAGCAGCCTTGAGAGGACAGGGGGCGGTAATTCACCCCTCCACTTT. As protein: CASSLERTGGGNSPLHF.